This TCR beta chain was observed in a study of memory CD4+ T cells and cytomegalovirus serostatus. CDR1 is SGHDT and CDR2 is YYEEEE in the germline V gene. V shed 1 base and J shed 6 bases, with 10 bases lying between them. This CDR3 contains 13 residues. The assay was immunoSEQ multiplex PCR, and TCRdb's table has in-frame clones only and misses some. In the table there are some 48,000 clones, 60% to 80% of which are singletons. Single viable CD3+CD4+CD8-CD45RO+ cells were sorted as the memory CD4+ T cells. This sequence originates from an adult in good health and CMV-seronegative. The chain is built from TRBV5-6 and TRBJ1-2; D possibly corresponds to TRBD1 (5 bases). The sample taken for sequencing was memory CD4+ T cells from blood. The CDR3 region is CASSLQGSHGYTF. The CDR3, as DNA: TGTGCCAGCAGCTTGCAGGGTTCCCATGGCTACACCTTC.